The 5 T cell receptor beta chains listed next were all sequenced from one sample in a study of metastatic and nonmetastatic thyroid tumors. TCRdb re-called the PCR reads via MiXCR. This sample yields 20,000 to 25,000 clones, of which 10% to 15% are seen a single time; about 24% belongs to the top ten. Patients had received no treatment of any kind before thyroid surgery. Sequencing input: blood. These receptors were collected from a female donor with papillary thyroid cancer or a benign thyroid nodule (not recorded which). Some clones in this sample may be carry-over from other donors' samples.

The chain employs TRBV5-6 and TRBJ2-7; TRBD2 might be the D (5 bases). CDR3 length: 14 residues. V was cut by 4 bases and J by 4 bases, with 15 bases left in between. The germline V gene encodes CDR1 SGHDT and CDR2 YYEEEE. The CDR3 here is CASSLLRTLYEQYF. CDR3 bases: TGTGCCAGCAGCCTACTAAGGACTCTTTACGAGCAGTACTTC.

This clone was counted at least ten times. The gene calls are TRBV4-2 and TRBJ2-3; D not certain. Germline lookup yields CDR1 LGHNA and CDR2 YNFKEQ. The CDR3 consists of 12 residues. With 4 bases removed from V and 3 bases from J, the gap between germline ends came to 5 bases. The CDR3 nucleotides are TGTGCCAGCAGCCTTGCGACAGATACGCAGTATTTT. Its translation: CASSLATDTQYF.

This clone has at least ten counts. This chain connects TRBV12-5 to TRBJ1-3; D is uncertain. Germline V gene data show CDR1 as LGHNT and CDR2 as FRNRAP. The germline V and J ends were trimmed by 7 bases and 2 bases, with 12 bases remaining between them. The CDR3 extends over 14 amino acids. The CDR3 protein is CASARWATGNTIYF. CDR3 in DNA: TGTGCTAGTGCCCGTTGGGCCACTGGAAACACCATATATTTT.

At least ten counts were recorded for this clone. V gene TRBV2 combines with J gene TRBJ2-3; D gene unclear. Trimming removed 2 bases from V and 3 bases from J, with 12 bases in between. Per germline, CDR1 SNHLY and CDR2 FYNNEI. The CDR3 totals 15 residues. The DNA for the CDR3 is TGTGCCAGCAGTGAACTCTCCCTCGGGACAGATACGCAGTATTTT. It codes for CASSELSLGTDTQYF.

This clone was found many times. The rearrangement joins TRBV9 to TRBJ1-1, with TRBD1 matching over 8 bases. The length of the CDR3 is 17 residues. CDR1 and CDR2 (germline): SGDLS, YYNGEE. V shed 3 bases and J 8 bases; nucleotides not matched to a gene: 18. CDR3 in DNA: TGTGCCAGCAGCGCCCCCACAGGGGGACCCTACCCGATCGAAGCTTTCTTT. This encodes CASSAPTGGPYPIEAFF.